This TCR beta chain derives from a study of immune characterization of retroperitoneal liposarcoma. V dropped 0 bases and J dropped 7 bases, with 9 bases sitting between them. CDR1 LNHNV and CDR2 YYDKDF come from the germline V gene (reference sequence). The CDR3 has 14 amino acids. The table lists this clonotype with a few counts. TCRdb passed the PCR reads through MiXCR, listing each CDR3 protein once. The table shows more than 6,000 distinct CDR3 sequences, with roughly 31% occurring only once. The rearrangement links TRBV15 to TRBJ2-2; the D call may be TRBD1 or TRBD2 (5 bases each). The clonotype comes from a female donor with retroperitoneal liposarcoma. Sample: tumor tissue. Here the CDR3 reads CATSRDRDHGELFF. The DNA of the CDR3 is TGTGCCACCAGCAGAGACAGGGACCACGGGGAGCTGTTTTTT. Based on the CDR3 plus reference TRBV15 and TRBJ2-2, the full variable domain is DAMVIQNPRYQVTQFGKPVTLSCSQTLNHNVMYWYQQKSSQAPKLLFHYYDKDFNNEADTPDNFQSRRPNTSFCFLDIRSPGLGDTAMYLCATSRDRDHGELFFGEGSRLTVL.